This TCR beta chain was found in a study of cytomegalovirus exposure and HLA in healthy donors. Study-level results: A few CMV-associated chains were confirmed in vitro to be specific for CMV antigens.

About this clone: Its specificity is unknown.

The CDR3 runs 13 residues. Looked up from germline, CDR1 is SGHNT and CDR2 is YYREEE (reference sequence). Trimming left V 2 bases short and J 4 bases short, with 6 bases between. Assay used: immunoSEQ multiplex PCR; TCRdb lists only in-frame clones, some missing. The sample carries about 130,000 clones, roughly 94% recorded once. Separate from the approximately 700-subject first cohort was the approximately 110-subject validation cohort, to which the donors belonged. The chain recombines TRBV5-4 with TRBJ1-4, with D hard to call. The clonotype originates from a woman aged 18-29 years in good health and CMV-seronegative. Material for sequencing was PBMCs. The DNA for the CDR3 is TGTGCCAGCAGCTTAACTGGTAATGAAAAACTGTTTTTT. It is translated as CASSLTGNEKLFF.